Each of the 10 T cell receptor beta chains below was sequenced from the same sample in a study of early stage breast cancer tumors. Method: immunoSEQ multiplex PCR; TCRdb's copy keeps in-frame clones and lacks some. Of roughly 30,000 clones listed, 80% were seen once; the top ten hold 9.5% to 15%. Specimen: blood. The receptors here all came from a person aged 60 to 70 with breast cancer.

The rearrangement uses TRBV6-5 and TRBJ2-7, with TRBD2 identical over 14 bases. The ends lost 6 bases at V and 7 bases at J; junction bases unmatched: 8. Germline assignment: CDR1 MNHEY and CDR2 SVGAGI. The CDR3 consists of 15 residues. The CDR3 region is CASSRLAGGIGEQYF. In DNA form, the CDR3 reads TGTGCCAGCAGCCGACTAGCGGGAGGGATCGGGGAGCAGTACTTC.

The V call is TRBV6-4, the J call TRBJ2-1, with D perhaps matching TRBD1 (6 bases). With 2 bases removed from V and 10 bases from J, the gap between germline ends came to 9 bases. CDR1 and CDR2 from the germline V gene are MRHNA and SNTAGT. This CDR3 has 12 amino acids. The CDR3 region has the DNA TGTGCCAGCAGTGACAACAGGGCGGAGCAGTTCTTC. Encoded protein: CASSDNRAEQFF.

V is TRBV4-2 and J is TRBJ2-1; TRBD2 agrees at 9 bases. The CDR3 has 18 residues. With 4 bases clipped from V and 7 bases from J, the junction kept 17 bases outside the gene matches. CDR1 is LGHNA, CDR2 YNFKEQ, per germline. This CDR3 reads CASSRMGDGGRAGNEQFF. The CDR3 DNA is TGTGCCAGCAGCCGGATGGGAGATGGCGGGAGGGCCGGGAATGAGCAGTTCTTC.

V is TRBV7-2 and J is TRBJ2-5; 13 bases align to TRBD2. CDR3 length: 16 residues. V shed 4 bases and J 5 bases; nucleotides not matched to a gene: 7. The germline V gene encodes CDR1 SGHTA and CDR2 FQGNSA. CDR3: CASSSLAGGPGETQYF. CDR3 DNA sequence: TGTGCCAGCAGCTCACTAGCGGGAGGGCCGGGGGAGACCCAGTACTTC.

The CDR3 bases are TGCGCCAGCAGCTGGACTCCGGGACTAGCGGGAGAACATGAGCAGTTCTTC. This translates into CASSWTPGLAGEHEQFF. The rearrangement links TRBV5-1 to TRBJ2-1; 14 bases line up with TRBD2. The CDR3 has 17 residues. The germline V gene has CDR1 SGHRS and CDR2 YFSETQ. J lost 8 bases, V lost 3 bases, and 10 bases had no gene match.

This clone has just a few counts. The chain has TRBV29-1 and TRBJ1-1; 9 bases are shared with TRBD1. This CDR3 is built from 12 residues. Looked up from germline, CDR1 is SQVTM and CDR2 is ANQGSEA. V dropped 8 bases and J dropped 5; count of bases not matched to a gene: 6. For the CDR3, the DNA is TGCAGCACGGACAGGGGAGGGACTGAAGCTTTCTTT. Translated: CSTDRGGTEAFF. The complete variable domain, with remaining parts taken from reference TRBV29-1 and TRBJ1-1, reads SAVISQKPSRDICQRGTSLTIQCQVDSQVTMMFWYRQQPGQSLTLIATANQGSEATYESGFVIDKFPISRPNLTFSTLTVSNMSPEDSSIYLCSTDRGGTEAFFGQGTRLTVV.

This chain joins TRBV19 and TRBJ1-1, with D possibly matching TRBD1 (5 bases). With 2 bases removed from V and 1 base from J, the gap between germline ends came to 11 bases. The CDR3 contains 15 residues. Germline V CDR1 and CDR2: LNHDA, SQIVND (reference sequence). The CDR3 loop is CASSIRGLGNTEAFF. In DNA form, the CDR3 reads TGTGCCAGTAGTATACGGGGACTAGGGAACACTGAAGCTTTCTTT.

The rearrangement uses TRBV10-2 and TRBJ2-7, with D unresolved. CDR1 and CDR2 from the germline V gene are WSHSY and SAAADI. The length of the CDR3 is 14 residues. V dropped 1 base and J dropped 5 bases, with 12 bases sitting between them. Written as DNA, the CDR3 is TGCGCCAGCAGTGAGTTTAGCTCGGTAAACGAGCAGTACTTC. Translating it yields CASSEFSSVNEQYF.

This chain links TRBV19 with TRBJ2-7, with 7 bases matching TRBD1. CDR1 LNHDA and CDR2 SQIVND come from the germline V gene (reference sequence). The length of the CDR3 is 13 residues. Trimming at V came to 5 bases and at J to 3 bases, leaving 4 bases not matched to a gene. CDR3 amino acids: CASSPGTVYEQYF. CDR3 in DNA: TGTGCCAGTAGTCCCGGGACAGTCTACGAGCAGTACTTC.

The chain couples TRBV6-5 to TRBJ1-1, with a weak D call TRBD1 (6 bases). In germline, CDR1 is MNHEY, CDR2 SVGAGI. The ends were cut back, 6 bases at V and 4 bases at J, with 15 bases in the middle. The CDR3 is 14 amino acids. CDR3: CASSEQGWGTEAFF. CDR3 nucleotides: TGTGCCAGCAGCGAACAGGGTTGGGGCACTGAAGCTTTCTTT.